The TCR beta chain under discussion was sequenced for a study of CD8 T cells in Susac syndrome (dated by TCRdb to the late 2010s). With regard to the full study: Of the Susac syndrome patients who were sequenced, over five had clinically active disease and roughly eight were in clinical remission. At the time of blood withdrawal, Susac syndrome patients were either therapy-naive, taking corticosteroids (with some also receiving IVIg), or on IVIg alone. Repertoire sequencing was used to test whether CD8+ T cell activation and differentiation in Susac syndrome was antigen driven. The full study reports these points: The TCR sequencing and HLA analysis was acknowledged to have included a relatively small number of individuals. The CD4+ T cell repertoire of patients with Susac syndrome showed no detectable clonal expansion.

Worth noting for this clonotype: The antigen it recognizes is unknown. Base quality data are lacking; no much larger clone is found one base away.

The CDR3 spans 12 residues, from the cysteine through the phenylalanine. Only the CDR3 region is kept as DNA, spanning 36 bases read in frame from base 1. The germline ends are 6 bases apart after V is trimmed by 2 bases and J by 8 bases. The CDR1 and CDR2 encoded by the germline V gene are SGHDN and FVKESK. RNA was extracted using the RNeasy kit, and about 0.5 to 1 ug of the RNA was reverse transcribed with random hexamers. The immunoSEQ multiplex PCR assay, which covers 54 Vbeta and 13 Jbeta segments, was used to amplify TCR beta CDR3 regions. Bias from PCR amplification was corrected by using a synthetic template baseline for primer optimization and for computational correction. From the authors' description of their analysis: Reads were annotated to V, D and J genes per IMGT and analyzed with immunoSEQ Analyzer, keeping only productive sequences. Clonality was computed as one minus Shannon entropy normalized by log2 of the number of productive unique sequences. Public and private clones were assessed among the 100 most prevalent clones of each patient and control. Susac-specific clones were defined as absent from healthy and MS cohorts, 850 to 1,300 published viral clones and other ImmuneACCESS disease sequences. The public reads were quality trimmed at Q25 with fastp and then assembled into clones with MiXCR by TCRdb, keeping productive beta chains. Entries that share a CDR3 protein sequence are merged under the most common genes and DNA. The authors' filters were not applied to this entry. This sample gives under 150,000 distinct CDR3 sequences in total; approximately 96% of them show up just once. The ten largest clones take up less than 0.085% of the sample.

High-throughput TCR beta sequencing profiled peripheral blood CD8+ and CD4+ T cells from healthy donors, Susac syndrome patients and multiple sclerosis patients. The Susac syndrome patients fulfilled recently defined diagnostic criteria for either definite or probable disease. Bulk CD8+ and CD4+ T cells were purified by magnetic negative isolation, while CD8+ TEMRA cells were enriched using FACS. Blood was collected in EDTA tubes and processed within 24 hours, with PBMCs isolated through density gradient centrifugation. PBMCs intended for TCR sequencing were frozen in liquid nitrogen and were later thawed in a 37 degrees C water bath. A purity of at least 90% was achieved for sorted or isolated CD4+, CD8+ and CD8+ TEMRA cells.

This receptor was taken from a human donor with Susac syndrome. Specimen: CD4+ T cells from PBMCs. This chain is built from TRBV14 and TRBJ1-4; the D gene is unclear. The CDR3 corresponds to CASSQSGEKLFF. The sequenced DNA is TGTGCCAGCAGCCAATCGGGGGAAAAACTGTTTTTT.